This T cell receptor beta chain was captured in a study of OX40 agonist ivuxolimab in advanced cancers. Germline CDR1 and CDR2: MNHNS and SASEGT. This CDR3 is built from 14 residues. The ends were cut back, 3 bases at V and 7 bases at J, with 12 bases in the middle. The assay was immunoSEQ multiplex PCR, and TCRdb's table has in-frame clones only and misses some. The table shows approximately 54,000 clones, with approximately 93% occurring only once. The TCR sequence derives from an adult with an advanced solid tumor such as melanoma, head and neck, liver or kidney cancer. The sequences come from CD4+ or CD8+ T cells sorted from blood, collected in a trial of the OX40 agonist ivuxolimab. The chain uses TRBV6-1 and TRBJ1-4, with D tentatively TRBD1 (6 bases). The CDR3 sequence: CASSDLQGTEKLFF. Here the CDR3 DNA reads TGTGCCAGCAGTGATCTACAGGGTACTGAAAAACTGTTTTTT.